A single sample is the source of the 20 T cell receptor beta chains below, sequenced in a study of cytomegalovirus exposure and HLA in healthy donors. The data were produced by immunoSEQ multiplex PCR, yet TCRdb's version contains in-frame clones alone and is incomplete. The data contain about 130,000 clones, 90% to 96% of them singletons. Sequenced: PBMCs. These TCRs come from a man aged 18 to 30 in good health and CMV-seronegative.

The V gene is TRBV28, the J gene TRBJ2-1, with a possible D match to TRBD1 (5 bases). V was clipped by 6 bases and J by 6 bases, with 18 bases between them. In germline, CDR1 is MDHEN, CDR2 SYDVKM. The CDR3 extends over 15 amino acids. CDR3 nucleotides: TGTGCCAGCAGAGTTTTCGCAGGGATAGGCAATGAGCAGTTCTTC. As protein: CASRVFAGIGNEQFF.

The chain is built from TRBV10-3 and TRBJ1-1; D unclear. This CDR3 comprises 15 residues. Germline assignment: CDR1 ENHRY and CDR2 SYGVKD. V shed 2 bases and J shed 3 bases, with 13 bases lying between them. The CDR3, as DNA: TGTGCCATCAGTGAGCTCGGGGAAAGGTACACTGAAGCTTTCTTT. Its protein is CAISELGERYTEAFF.

V is TRBV9 and J is TRBJ1-2, with D possibly matching TRBD1 (5 bases). The CDR3 extends over 14 amino acids. The V gene's germline CDR1 is SGDLS and CDR2 YYNGEE. V shed 6 bases and J shed 3 bases, with 15 bases lying between them. CDR3 residues: CASTLGGGDYGYTF. CDR3 DNA sequence: TGTGCCAGCACTTTGGGTGGAGGGGACTATGGCTACACCTTC.

The chain couples TRBV19 to TRBJ2-2; D remains ambiguous. The germline CDR1 and CDR2 sequences are LNHDA and SQIVND (reference sequence). V was pared by 3 bases and J by 8 bases, with 16 bases between. The CDR3 spans 15 residues. The DNA of the CDR3 is TGTGCCAGTAGTATGTTGCGTGAACTGAGAGGGGAGCTGTTTTTT. Translated, it gives CASSMLRELRGELFF.

The DNA of the CDR3 is TGTGCCTTGGAGGGGCTAGCGGGCTACGAGCAGTACTTC. Its translation is CALEGLAGYEQYF. The chain couples TRBV30 to TRBJ2-7; the match to TRBD2 covers 8 bases. The junction had 8 bases not matched to a gene; V was cut back by 7 bases and J by 3 bases. The CDR3 runs 13 residues. The germline V gene has CDR1 GTSNPN and CDR2 SVGIG (reference sequence).

The chain employs TRBV7-3 and TRBJ2-1, with 7 bases aligning to TRBD1. Looked up from germline, CDR1 is SGHTA and CDR2 is FQGTGA. The length of the CDR3 is 14 residues. V gave up 5 bases and J gave up 6 bases; unmatched junction bases: 7. The CDR3 reads CASSHLGTVNEQFF. CDR3 in DNA: TGTGCCAGCAGCCATCTCGGGACAGTCAATGAGCAGTTCTTC.

The V gene is TRBV27, the J gene TRBJ2-3; 9 nucleotides align to TRBD2. CDR1 and CDR2 from the germline V gene are MNHEY and SMNVEV (reference sequence). V lost 8 bases and J lost 11; bases outside the gene matches: 14. The CDR3 spans 14 residues. Written as DNA, the CDR3 is TGTGCCAGCGGGGGGACTAGCTCTAAGCAGGGGCAGTATTTT. Encoded protein: CASGGTSSKQGQYF.

This clone was detected once. The chain employs TRBV2 and TRBJ1-5; 7 bases are a match to TRBD1. The germline V gene has CDR1 SNHLY and CDR2 FYNNEI. The CDR3 consists of 14 residues. Trimming removed 6 bases from V and 5 bases from J; junction bases left unmatched: 7. The CDR3 is CASRSLQGYQPQHF. The DNA of the CDR3 is TGTGCCAGCAGATCCCTACAGGGGTATCAGCCCCAGCATTTT.

V usage is TRBV4-1 and J usage is TRBJ2-5, with D possibly TRBD1 on 5 matching bases. The V gene's germline CDR1 is MGHRA and CDR2 YSYEKL. The CDR3 is made up of 15 amino acids. V lost 0 bases, J lost 9 bases, and 17 bases lay in between. The CDR3: CASSQDTQGIRPQYF. CDR3 sequence (DNA): TGCGCCAGCAGCCAAGATACGCAGGGAATAAGGCCCCAGTACTTC.

The V and J genes are TRBV9 and TRBJ1-5, with 7 bases fitting TRBD1. This CDR3 has 15 amino acids. Germline-derived CDR1 and CDR2 are SGDLS and YYNGEE. V was clipped by 4 bases and J by 4 bases; unmatched bases: 8. The CDR3 DNA sequence: TGTGCCAGCAGCCCGGGACAGTCGGTTAATCAGCCCCAGCATTTT. The encoded protein is CASSPGQSVNQPQHF.

The chain joins TRBV18 to TRBJ2-7; 12 bases align to TRBD2. This CDR3 is 14 amino acids long. Germline CDR1 and CDR2: KGHSH and LQKENI. Germline trimming cut 6 bases from V and 4 bases from J; bases unmatched to any gene: 4. DNA for the CDR3: TGTGCCAGCTCCCAGACTAGCGGGAGTTACGAGCAGTACTTC. Amino acid sequence: CASSQTSGSYEQYF.

The rearrangement joins TRBV28 to TRBJ2-5; TRBD1 aligns across 9 bases. Germline CDR1 reads MDHEN; CDR2 reads SYDVKM. J lost 5 bases, V lost 1 base, and 8 bases had no gene match. CDR3 length: 16 residues. The CDR3: CASSLFTGGKTETQYF. The CDR3 DNA reads as TGTGCCAGCAGTTTATTTACAGGGGGCAAAACCGAGACCCAGTACTTC.

As for this clone: This likely comes from a read error, as the CDR3 has no conserved phenylalanine or tryptophan at its end. The CDR3 nucleotides read TGCAGCGTTGAGGCGGACAGGGGGCGGGATGGCTACACCCTC. Residues: CSVEADRGRDGYTL. The genes are TRBV29-1 and TRBJ1-2; 11 bases are shared with TRBD1. Germline trimming cut 3 bases from V and 6 bases from J; bases unmatched to any gene: 6. The CDR3 sequence is 14 residues long. Germline V gives CDR1 SQVTM, CDR2 ANQGSEA.

CDR3 nucleotides: TGCGCCAGCACTAACGGTCAGGGGATCGGGGCCAACGTCCTGACTTTC. It yields the protein CASTNGQGIGANVLTF. V and J are TRBV5-1 and TRBJ2-6; possibly TRBD1 for D (6 bases). The ends were cut back, 6 bases at V and 4 bases at J, with 17 bases in the middle. The CDR3 consists of 16 residues. The germline V gene encodes CDR1 SGHRS and CDR2 YFSETQ. The full variable domain, rest sourced from reference TRBV5-1 and TRBJ2-6, is KAGVTQTPRYLIKTRGQQVTLSCSPISGHRSVSWYQQTPGQGLQFLFEYFSETQRNKGNFPGRFSGRQFSNSRSEMNVSTLELGDSALYLCASTNGQGIGANVLTFGAGSRLTVL.

V gene TRBV19 combines with J gene TRBJ2-3; maybe TRBD1 (6 bases). V was cut by 3 bases and J by 0 bases, with 13 bases left in between. The CDR3 loop spans 16 amino acids. Germline CDR1 LNHDA, CDR2 SQIVND (reference sequence). The chain's CDR3 is CASSIMADSSTDTQYF. CDR3 nucleotide sequence: TGTGCCAGTAGTATTATGGCGGACAGTAGCACAGATACGCAGTATTTT.

The rearrangement links TRBV28 to TRBJ2-5; 10 bases align to TRBD1. The CDR3 covers 16 residues. The V segment lost 5 bases and the J segment 3 bases; nucleotides outside the gene matches: 9. Germline-derived CDR1 and CDR2 are MDHEN and SYDVKM. CDR3 sequence (DNA): TGTGCCAGCAGTCCCCCGGGGACAGGGGTAGAAGAGACCCAGTACTTC. This encodes CASSPPGTGVEETQYF.

The chain employs TRBV4-2 and TRBJ2-1; 7 nucleotides line up with TRBD1. The CDR3 sequence is 15 residues long. The germline CDR1 and CDR2 sequences are LGHNA and YNFKEQ. V dropped 3 bases and J dropped 0; count of bases not matched to a gene: 2. The CDR3 sequence is CASSQTGSSYNEQFF. The CDR3 nucleotides read TGTGCCAGCAGCCAGACAGGGAGCTCCTACAATGAGCAGTTCTTC.

This chain uses TRBV4-3 with TRBJ1-1; TRBD1 aligns across 7 bases. CDR1 is LGHNA and CDR2 is YSLEER in the germline V gene. The CDR3 spans 14 residues. After removal of 2 bases from V and 11 bases from J, the junction contained 11 bases not matched to a gene. CDR3 nucleotide sequence: TGCGCCAGCAGCCAAACCCCCGGGACAGCCAGGGCTTTCTTT. Translation gives CASSQTPGTARAFF.

This clone was counted once. The chain uses TRBV7-2 and TRBJ2-5, with 14 bases fitting TRBD2. This CDR3 region has 16 residues. With V trimmed by 5 bases and J by 5 bases, 7 bases remained unmatched. Germline CDR1 and CDR2: SGHTA and FQGNSA. CDR3 bases: TGTGCCAGCAGCCTCCGACTAGCGGGAGGGTGGGAGACCCAGTACTTC. Protein: CASSLRLAGGWETQYF.

The rearrangement uses TRBV6-5 and TRBJ1-6; 10 nucleotides agree with TRBD1. Trimming at V came to 2 bases and at J to 7 bases, leaving 2 bases not matched to a gene. The CDR3 has 15 residues. Germline V CDR1 and CDR2: MNHEY, SVGAGI. CDR3 sequence: CASSYQGQGNSPLHF. The CDR3 DNA follows: TGTGCCAGCAGTTACCAGGGACAGGGGAATTCACCCCTCCACTTT.